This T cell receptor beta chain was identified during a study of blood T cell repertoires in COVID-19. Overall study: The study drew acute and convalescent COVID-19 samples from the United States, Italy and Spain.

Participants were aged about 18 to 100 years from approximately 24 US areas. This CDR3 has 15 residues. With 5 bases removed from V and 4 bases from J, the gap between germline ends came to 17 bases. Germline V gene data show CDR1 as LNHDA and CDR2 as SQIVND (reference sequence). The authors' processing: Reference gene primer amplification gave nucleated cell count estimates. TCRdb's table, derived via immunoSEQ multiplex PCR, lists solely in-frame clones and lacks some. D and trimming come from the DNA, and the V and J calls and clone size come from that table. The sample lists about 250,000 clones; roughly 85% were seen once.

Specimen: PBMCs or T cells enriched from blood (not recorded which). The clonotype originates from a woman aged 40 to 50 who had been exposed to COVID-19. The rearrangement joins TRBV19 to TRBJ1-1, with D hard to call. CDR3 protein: CASSDGWAGSTEAFF. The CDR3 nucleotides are TGTGCCAGTAGTGACGGATGGGCGGGGAGCACTGAAGCTTTCTTT.